In this sample, the clone carrying this T cell receptor beta chain turned up many times. Its antigen remains unidentified. The data were obtained in a study of T-cell reconstitution after alpha-beta-depleted transplantation in children. The study, taken as a whole, reports: At the one-year point after transplant, T-cell counts and TCRbeta diversity were found to come mostly from T cells that had been newly produced.

CDR3 length equals 14 residues. Deletions cut 2 bases from V and 7 bases from J, with 14 bases between. The germline CDR1 and CDR2 sequences are SGHTA and FQGNSA. Unique molecular identifiers were built into the TCRbeta library. TCRdb reprocessed the PCR reads via MiXCR and lists one record per CDR3 protein. The table records over 200,000 distinct CDR3 sequences, approximately 19% of them present only once. The clonotype was recovered from a male patient between 2 and 9 years old who had a stem cell transplant for acute lymphoblastic leukemia, so the T cells may come from the graft donor. The sample here was PBMCs, mostly from graft donor cells, taken 360 days after TCRalphabeta/CD19-depleted stem cell transplant. This chain uses TRBV7-2 with TRBJ1-1, with TRBD1 as a possible D gene (5 bases). CDR3 DNA sequence: TGTGCCAGCAGCTTAAGATCAGGGAATAATGAAGCTTTCTTT. It specifies CASSLRSGNNEAFF.